The 18 T cell receptor beta chains listed next were all sequenced from one sample in a study of OX40 agonist ivuxolimab in advanced cancers. Some clones are missing from TCRdb's copy, which holds only in-frame ones; the method was immunoSEQ multiplex PCR. Among 60,000 to 65,000 clones listed, around 80% were seen once. Source: CD4+ or CD8+ T cells sorted from blood, taken in a trial of the OX40 agonist ivuxolimab. The receptors originated from an adult with an advanced solid tumor such as melanoma, head and neck, liver or kidney cancer.

The chain combines TRBV5-4 with TRBJ2-5, with 14 positions matching TRBD2. This CDR3 region has 15 residues. V lost 3 bases, J lost 4 bases, and 2 bases stayed unmatched. Germline values: CDR1 SGHNT, CDR2 YYREEE (reference sequence). The CDR3 spells CASSSGLAGVETQYF. In DNA, the CDR3 is TGTGCCAGCAGCTCGGGACTAGCGGGAGTAGAGACCCAGTACTTC.

This clone came up a few times. V gene TRBV18 combines with J gene TRBJ2-7, with D maybe TRBD2 (6 bases). The CDR3 has 13 amino acids. With 4 bases removed from V and 6 bases from J, the gap between germline ends came to 13 bases. CDR1 is KGHSH, CDR2 LQKENI, per germline. The CDR3 coding sequence is TGTGCCAGCTCACTGAGCGGGCCCCGCGAGCAGTACTTC. Encoded protein: CASSLSGPREQYF.

The rearrangement uses TRBV27 and TRBJ1-5; D gene unclear. The length of the CDR3 is 14 residues. V was trimmed by 3 bases and J by 0 bases, leaving 6 bases between them. Germline V CDR1 and CDR2: MNHEY, SMNVEV (reference sequence). CDR3 protein: CASSFGDSNQPQHF. CDR3 sequence (DNA): TGTGCCAGCAGTTTTGGGGATAGCAATCAGCCCCAGCATTTT.

This clone was picked up one time. V gene TRBV4-1 combines with J gene TRBJ2-1; no reliable D call. The CDR3 has 16 amino acids. Germline loops: CDR1 MGHRA, CDR2 YSYEKL. With 0 bases removed from V and 0 bases from J, the gap between germline ends came to 9 bases. The CDR3 coding sequence is TGCGCCAGCAGCCAAGATCTTCTAACCTCCTACAATGAGCAGTTCTTC. Protein sequence: CASSQDLLTSYNEQFF.

The rearrangement links TRBV11-1 to TRBJ2-1, with D possibly being TRBD1 (5 bases). CDR3 length: 12 amino acids. The germline V and J ends were trimmed by 2 bases and 8 bases, with 7 bases remaining between them. Germline values: CDR1 SGHAT, CDR2 FQDESV (reference sequence). CDR3: CASSLTGDEQFF. CDR3 DNA: TGTGCCAGCAGCTTAACAGGCGATGAGCAGTTCTTC. The variable domain in full, completed from reference TRBV11-1 and TRBJ2-1, reads EAEVAQSPRYKITEKSQAVAFWCDPISGHATLYWYRQILGQGPELLVQFQDESVVDDSQLPKDRFSAERLKGVDSTLKIQPAELGDSAMYLCASSLTGDEQFFGPGTRLTVL.

V usage is TRBV5-1 and J usage is TRBJ2-1, with D tentatively TRBD1 (6 bases). Trimming cost V 6 bases and J 3 bases, with 13 bases left between them. CDR1 SGHRS and CDR2 YFSETQ come from the germline V gene. The length of the CDR3 is 14 residues. The CDR3 loop reads CASMDRTSYNEQFF. CDR3 bases: TGCGCCAGCATGGACAGAACAAGCTACAATGAGCAGTTCTTC.

The chain employs TRBV11-2 and TRBJ2-2; D is unclear. The CDR3 totals 11 residues. Germline V gives CDR1 SGHAT, CDR2 FQNNGV. V was cut by 1 base and J by 6 bases, with 0 bases left in between. For the CDR3, the DNA is TGTGCCAGCAGCTTAGCCGGGGAGCTGTTTTTT. This encodes CASSLAGELFF.

The chain is built from TRBV2 and TRBJ1-4; D might be TRBD1 (5 bases). CDR3 size: 13 residues. V lost 4 bases and J 8 bases, leaving 11 bases between the germline ends. CDR1 is SNHLY, CDR2 FYNNEI, per germline. The CDR3 sequence: CASSGYGGEKLFF. For the CDR3, the DNA is TGTGCCAGCAGTGGTTATGGGGGGGAAAAACTGTTTTTT.

The V call is TRBV25-1, the J call TRBJ2-6; the D is unclear. Per germline, CDR1 MGHDK and CDR2 SYGVNS. The CDR3 runs to 13 residues. V lost 6 bases, J lost 0 bases, and 3 bases lay in between. The chain's CDR3 is CASRGSGANVLTF. The DNA of the CDR3 is TGTGCCAGCAGAGGCTCTGGGGCCAACGTCCTGACTTTC.

The gene calls are TRBV7-3 and TRBJ2-1, with 12 bases lining up with TRBD2. CDR3 size: 14 residues. From germline, CDR1 is SGHTA and CDR2 FQGTGA. Trimming cost V 5 bases and J 7 bases; bases outside gene matches: 3. The CDR3 sequence is CASSPGTSGNEQFF. As DNA, the CDR3 is TGTGCCAGCAGCCCCGGGACTAGCGGGAATGAGCAGTTCTTC.

The V gene is TRBV6-6, the J gene TRBJ2-7, with a weak D call TRBD1 (6 bases). V lost 6 bases, J lost 0 bases, and 9 bases lay in between. The length of the CDR3 is 13 residues. In germline, CDR1 is MNHNY, CDR2 SVGAGI (reference sequence). The CDR3 bases are TGTGCCAGCAGCTACAGGGTCTCCTACGAGCAGTACTTC. Amino acids: CASSYRVSYEQYF.

This chain uses TRBV7-6 with TRBJ1-3; D uncertain. The length of the CDR3 is 15 residues. Trimming took 5 bases from V and 0 from J, leaving 11 bases between them. The germline V gene has CDR1 SGHVS and CDR2 FNYEAQ. The CDR3 coding sequence is TGTGCCAGCAGCCCCGTGAGGAACTCTGGAAACACCATATATTTT. This codes for CASSPVRNSGNTIYF.

This chain connects TRBV7-9 to TRBJ2-1; D might be TRBD1 or TRBD2, each matching 5 bases. V lost 3 bases and J lost 5, with 8 bases in between. The CDR3 is 13 residues long. The V gene's germline CDR1 is SEHNR and CDR2 FQNEAQ (reference sequence). The CDR3 DNA is TGTGCCAGCAGCTTGGGACCCCACAATGAGCAGTTCTTC. Amino acids: CASSLGPHNEQFF.

The rearrangement links TRBV5-8 to TRBJ1-5; the D is unclear. Trimming left V 7 bases short and J 1 base short, with 12 bases between. Germline CDR1 reads SGHTS; CDR2 reads YDEGEE. The CDR3 extends over 14 amino acids. CDR3: CASLKRASNQPQHF. For the CDR3, the DNA is TGTGCCAGCCTAAAAAGGGCGAGCAATCAGCCCCAGCATTTT.

In this sample, this clone turned up once. V is TRBV9 and J is TRBJ1-3; unclear D gene. This CDR3 is 15 amino acids long. Trimming stripped 1 base from V and 2 bases from J, with 10 bases between. CDR1 and CDR2 (germline): SGDLS, YYNGEE. For the CDR3, the DNA is TGTGCCAGCAGCGTATCACGTACGACTGGAAACACCATATATTTT. It codes for CASSVSRTTGNTIYF.

The V call is TRBV7-9, the J call TRBJ2-1, with 7 bases matching TRBD2. CDR1 SEHNR and CDR2 FQNEAQ come from the germline V gene (reference sequence). V lost 3 bases and J lost 9; bases outside the gene matches: 8. This CDR3 contains 14 residues. The CDR3 here is CASSLFGEGGEQFF. The CDR3 nucleotides read TGTGCCAGCAGCTTGTTCGGGGAGGGCGGTGAGCAGTTCTTC.

The chain couples TRBV23-1 to TRBJ2-4; D is unclear. TRBV23-1 has ORF status, its function being uncertain. V gave up 3 bases and J gave up 9 bases, with 12 bases separating them. This CDR3 has 13 residues. DNA of the CDR3: TGCGCCAGCAGTCAGTTCGCCAGGCGCATTCAGTACTTC. It encodes CASSQFARRIQYF.

A single count supports this clone. The chain recombines TRBV29-1 with TRBJ2-1; no reliable D call. CDR1 and CDR2 from the germline V gene are SQVTM and ANQGSEA. The CDR3 extends over 11 amino acids. Deletions cut 7 bases from V and 8 bases from J, with 12 bases between. The chain's CDR3 is CSAGKRDEQFF. The CDR3 DNA follows: TGCAGCGCTGGTAAACGGGATGAGCAGTTCTTC.